Given below is one TCR beta chain in context. This clonotype showed up just a few times. Its antigen specificity is not known. No base quality values were provided; no much bigger clone lies one nucleotide off. This record belongs to a study of regulatory T cells in long-lasting Graves disease (dated by TCRdb to the early 2020s). Study-wide context: Antithyroid drugs had been taken for less than 3 months by newly diagnosed Graves' disease patients. Persistent Graves' disease patients were compared with newly diagnosed Graves' disease patients by peripheral blood TCR sequencing and RNA sequencing. The study took place in China and was registered as a clinical trial. A total of some 35 samples underwent TCR sequencing, from about 13 patients with persistent Graves' disease and roughly 20 patients with newly diagnosed Graves' disease. Overall study results and their limits: Compared with newly diagnosed patients, patients with persistent Graves' disease had lower TCR Shannon entropy and fewer highly expanded clones, which suggests clonal expansion. Patients with persistent disease shared more public clonotypes (about 2,500) than newly diagnosed patients did (966). Only peripheral blood was studied, because thyroid tissue, the primary lesion, was inaccessible. Persistent disease showed preferential use of TRBV28, TRBJ1-2 and TRBJ2-5, whereas newly diagnosed disease favored TRBV20-1 and TRBJ2-1. The authors noted that the small sample size was a limitation that may lower accuracy. Sequencing and analysis were restricted to the TCR beta chain.

V lost 6 bases and J lost 4 bases; the stretch between them is 14 bases long. CDR1 and CDR2, looked up from the germline V gene, are SGHRS and YFSETQ. Measured from the cysteine to the phenylalanine, the CDR3 is 14 residues long. CDR3 DNA is the only sequence kept; it has 42 bases, read in frame from the first base. The time point label of this sample denotes: newly diagnosed GD, antithyroid drugs for less than 3 months. For both TCR sequencing and RNA sequencing, RNA was extracted from PBMCs in TRIzol. Graves' disease was diagnosed according to American Thyroid Association guidelines. Patients for the study were recruited at an endocrinology department in Xi'an, China. Each patient gave 9 to 10 milliliters of peripheral blood, collected in an EDTA anticoagulant tube. Ficoll Paque Plus density gradient separation was used to isolate PBMCs, and no additional T cell sorting was done. An Agilent 2100 Bioanalyzer and agarose gel were used to assess RNA quality, and a NanoDrop 2000 was used to measure RNA concentration.

The protocol used for the library was multiplex PCR. Reads for this sample came from an Illumina HiSeq 4000. TCR beta libraries were built with iRepertoire HTBI primers and Arm-PCR amplification of CDR3 regions. Before sequencing, the PCR products went through gel purification. Regarding the original processing steps: Gene usage analysis of CDR3 amino acid clonotypes used the 62 TRBV and 14 to 15 TRBJ segments found across samples. Filtered high-quality paired reads were merged into contigs using COPE and FqMerger. BLAST was used to align contigs to IMGT TRBV, TRBD and TRBJ reference genes, with CDR3 defined following IMGT. Highly expanded clones were defined as clonotypes with a frequency above 0.1%. Repertoire diversity was measured by Shannon entropy, and V-J evenness by the Gini coefficient. A clonotype found in more than one individual was treated as public. TCRdb cleaned the public reads at Q25 with fastp, built clones with MiXCR and kept in-frame beta chains. When rows share a CDR3 protein, they turn into one entry using the most common DNA and genes. The V and J calls come from TCRdb's annotation, not from the publication. Recorded for this sample are approximately 360,000 distinct CDR3 sequences; 10% to 15% of them occurred a single time. Around 18% of the sample is held by the ten biggest clonotypes.

This sample also appeared in a second study, on T cells in Graves' hyperthyroidism and ophthalmopathy. Drawing on the second study: Graves' hyperthyroidism was defined as stable when no progression to ophthalmopathy occurred over 18 months of follow-up. Hyperthyroidism patients were newly diagnosed, had a disease duration of under 2 months, and were aged 18 to 65 years. Exclusion was applied to patients with uncontrolled infections, other autoimmune diseases, pregnancy or lactation. Clinical symptoms, serum thyroxine and TRAb, thyroid ultrasound, and orbital computed tomography formed the basis for the diagnoses. For the first round of RT-PCR on the TCR CDR3, the HTBI primer set was used together with the Qiagen OneStep RT-PCR kit. Blood samples also contained most of the expanded thyroid clonotypes (frequency above 0.001), which suggests that blood repertoires may reflect thyroid immune responses. A 13 V-J signature model separated ophthalmopathy from stable hyperthyroidism, with 87.88% sensitivity and roughly 84% specificity in cross-validation and 80%/75% in testing. During validation, the model predicted progression to ophthalmopathy a median of approximately six months ahead of onset, with more than 55% sensitivity and 72.22% specificity. TCR V-J signatures able to tell the groups apart were searched for in a discovery cohort of some 100 patients, of whom more than 40 had Graves' ophthalmopathy and 57 had stable Graves' hyperthyroidism. Whether ophthalmopathy could be predicted prospectively was tested in an independent validation cohort made up of 18 to 20 hyperthyroidism patients plus 17 patients who later progressed to ophthalmopathy. For training and testing, the 110 or so patients in the discovery cohort were randomly divided in a 7:3 ratio. Thyroid tissue and blood T-cell repertoires from more than 5 Graves' hyperthyroidism patients were also compared in the study. After sampling, hyperthyroidism patients received methimazole starting at 30 mg daily, and ophthalmopathy patients received high-dose intravenous methylprednisolone. A second multiplex PCR round built the libraries, followed by size selection and purification. Paired-end sequencing of the libraries was performed with 100 bp reads on an Illumina HiSeq2000. SOAPnuke was used to process the raw data, with reads discarded if the reads contained adapters or uncalled bases, had a mean Phred below 15, or lacked an exact constant-primer or identifier match. COPE v1.2.5 was used to merge high-quality paired reads, and clonotypes were defined as unique nucleotide sequences. MiTCR v1.1 was used to align the clonotypes against IMGT TRBV, TRBD and TRBJ reference segments. Only V-J combinations with frequency above 0.0001, covering 99.2% of repertoires, were analysed. The TCS score was defined as F50 (clonal expansion) divided by E x V (chaos), with BLOSUM62-based TCRdist calculated between CDR3 peptides within each V-J. Welch's t-statistics and random forest reduced around 550 V-J features to 13, which were used in a naive Bayes classifier (R e1071). No statistical method was used to set the sample size in advance, and investigators knew the group allocation. The paper reports TCR Vbeta CDR3 sequencing of 130 to 150 peripheral blood samples: 40 or so ophthalmopathy, about 75 hyperthyroidism and approximately 17 progressor patients.

Sample: peripheral blood mononuclear cells (PBMCs), taken at new diagnosis, from a patient treated with antithyroid drugs. The V gene is TRBV5-1 and the J gene is TRBJ2-1, and possibly TRBD2, on 6 matching bases. The source of this sequence is a woman aged 18-30 years with Graves disease. Donor details come from another sample of the same person, matched by shared clones. The CDR3 region: CASTAGGPYNEQFF. The sequenced DNA: TGCGCCAGCACCGCCGGGGGTCCGTACAATGAGCAGTTCTTC.